These 32 T cell receptor beta chains were sequenced from one sample in a study of T cell clonality in common variable immunodeficiency. Produced via immunoSEQ multiplex PCR; TCRdb's table is partial and in-frame only. The counts give about 39,000 clones, none of them seen only once; around 2.6% is held by the top ten. Sequencing was performed on peripheral blood mononuclear cells. The receptors stem from a person aged 18 to 75 in good health.

This clone was detected ten times or more. The CDR3 end falls 3 residues outside the read, so it is completed with the germline J gene. This chain joins TRBV10-2 and TRBJ2-6; 12 positions agree with TRBD2. Germline loops: CDR1 WSHSY, CDR2 SAAADI. The CDR3 is made up of 13 amino acids. The J segment lost 7 bases and the V segment lost 8 bases, leaving 0 bases of the junction unmatched. CDR3 bases read: TGCGCCAGCGGACTAGCGGGAGCCAACGTC. Translated, it gives CASGLAGANV. The whole CDR3 sequence reads CASGLAGANVLTF.

This clone was detected a few times. The CDR3 goes on 3 residues after the read ends, and that part is filled in from the germline J gene. The chain carries TRBV19 and TRBJ1-5; 7 nucleotides agree with TRBD1. The germline gives CDR1 LNHDA, CDR2 SQIVND (reference sequence). V was clipped by 3 bases and J by 4 bases; unmatched bases: 9. The CDR3 is 16 amino acids. Here the CDR3 reads CASSIAPGGRNQPQHF. The part of the CDR3 DNA that was read is TGTGCCAGTAGTATTGCCCCAGGGGGGAGAAATCAGCCC.

Turning to this clone: The read falls 3 residues short of the CDR3 end, and the missing part is taken from the germline J gene. This sample includes further DNA sequences coding for the same CDR3. J is TRBJ1-3 and V is TRBV30; 9 nucleotides align to TRBD1. Germline values: CDR1 GTSNPN, CDR2 SVGIG (reference sequence). The CDR3 length is 12 residues. The chain's CDR3 is CASLRGQGTIYF. The DNA read from the CDR3 is TGTGCCAGCCTCCGGGGACAGGGCACG.

This clone was seen at least ten times. The observed sequence ends 3 residues before the CDR3 terminus, with the missing tail filled in from the germline J gene. This chain links TRBV9 with TRBJ1-5, with 7 positions matching TRBD1. CDR1 and CDR2 (germline): SGDLS, YYNGEE. There are 15 residues in the CDR3. The ends lost 3 bases at V and 6 bases at J; junction bases unmatched: 9. The CDR3 DNA, read in part, is TGTGCCAGCAGCGCTCAGGGGGGTATCGGTCAGCCC. Protein sequence: CASSAQGGIGQP. The entire CDR3 protein is CASSAQGGIGQPQHF.

There are many counts of this clone. The read is 3 residues too short to cover the CDR3 end, so that end is filled in from the germline J gene. The V and J genes are TRBV9 and TRBJ2-1; no firm D call. The CDR3 spans 11 residues. V was pared by 3 bases and J by 6 bases, with 4 bases between. Germline loops: CDR1 SGDLS, CDR2 YYNGEE. The CDR3: CASSGINEQFF. The CDR3 bases that were read are TGTGCCAGCAGCGGTATCAATGAG. Full variable domain (rest looked up from reference TRBV9 and TRBJ2-1): DSGVTQTPKHLITATGQRVTLRCSPRSGDLSVYWYQQSLDQGLQFLIQYYNGEERAKGNILERFSAQQFPDLHSELNLSSLELGDSALYFCASSGINEQFFGPGTRLTVL.

This clone has a count of ten or more. Read coverage stops 3 residues before the CDR3 terminus; the germline J gene supplies the remainder. The genes are TRBV20-1 and TRBJ2-2; 7 bases match TRBD1. Per the germline V gene, CDR1 is DFQATT and CDR2 is SNEGSKA (reference sequence). The length of the CDR3 is 12 residues. V was pared by 5 bases and J by 6 bases, with 3 bases of the junction left unmatched. CDR3 DNA, as far as it was read: TGCAGTGCTCAGGGGGTCCCCGGGGAG. The encoded protein is CSAQGVPGE. The CDR3 in full is CSAQGVPGELFF.

This clone was observed many times. From the germline J gene comes the end of the CDR3, since the read stops 3 residues before it. The chain joins TRBV2 to TRBJ2-3; D unclear. The CDR3 has 13 residues. V dropped 7 bases and J dropped 0 bases, with 8 bases sitting between them. Germline CDR1 is SNHLY and CDR2 is FYNNEI. CDR3: CASNTRSTDTQYF. The DNA read from the CDR3 is TGTGCCAGCAATACCCGGAGCACAGATACG.

This clone has more than one count but fewer than ten. The sequence runs out 3 residues before the end of the CDR3; the remainder is reconstructed from the germline J gene. The J gene is TRBJ2-2, the V gene TRBV19; D is perhaps TRBD2 (5 bases). The CDR3 has 15 amino acids. Per the germline V gene, CDR1 is LNHDA and CDR2 is SQIVND (reference sequence). V was pared by 3 bases and J by 4 bases, with 12 bases between. Partial CDR3 DNA: TGTGCCAGTAGTATCTCGGCGGGTTCCACCGGGGAG. Translation: CASSISAGSTGE. The CDR3 in its entirety is CASSISAGSTGELFF.

This clone came up a few times. The read ends 3 residues shy of where the CDR3 ends; the end is completed using the germline J gene. The chain uses TRBV5-1 and TRBJ2-1; D is unclear. CDR3 size: 14 residues. Germline loops: CDR1 SGHRS, CDR2 YFSETQ. V was trimmed by 2 bases and J by 8 bases, leaving 14 bases between them. The CDR3 reads CASSFVKGSDEQFF. The sequenced part of the CDR3 DNA is TGCGCCAGCAGCTTCGTTAAGGGCTCTGATGAG.

This clone was counted many times. The read falls 3 residues short of the CDR3 end, and the missing part is taken from the germline J gene. V is TRBV20-1 and J is TRBJ1-1; TRBD1 might be the D (5 bases). CDR3 length: 12 amino acids. Per the germline V gene, CDR1 is DFQATT and CDR2 is SNEGSKA (reference sequence). The germline V and J ends were trimmed by 3 bases and 5 bases, with 10 bases remaining between them. The sequenced CDR3 bases are TGCAGTGCTAGGATCAGGGCGACTGAA. Encoded protein: CSARIRATE. The CDR3, in full, reads CSARIRATEAFF.

At least ten counts were recorded for this clone. The CDR3 extends 3 residues past the end of the read, so its final part is completed from the germline J gene. The chain uses TRBV20-1 and TRBJ2-1; 7 bases agree with TRBD2. With V trimmed by 3 bases and J by 1 base, 3 bases remained unmatched. Germline CDR1 and CDR2: DFQATT and SNEGSKA (reference sequence). This CDR3 contains 14 residues. The CDR3 DNA, read in part, is TGCAGTGCTAGGGCTAGCGGATCCTACAATGAG. Its protein product is CSARASGSYNE. The whole CDR3 sequence reads CSARASGSYNEQFF.

This clone was counted many times. The sequenced fragment ends 3 residues before the CDR3 boundary, so the rest is inferred from the germline J gene. The chain is built from TRBV10-3 and TRBJ2-7; no reliable D call. With 7 bases removed from V and 0 bases from J, the gap between germline ends came to 13 bases. CDR3 length: 14 residues. CDR1 ENHRY and CDR2 SYGVKD come from the germline V gene. CDR3 DNA, as far as it was read: TGTGCCATCACCCAAGACTTATCCTCCTACGAG. It is translated as CAITQDLSSYE. The entire CDR3 protein is CAITQDLSSYEQYF.

Many counts were recorded for this clone. The observed sequence ends 3 residues before the CDR3 terminus, with the missing tail filled in from the germline J gene. This chain connects TRBV20-1 to TRBJ1-1, with TRBD1 matching 7 bases. Germline trimming cut 2 bases from V and 2 bases from J; bases unmatched to any gene: 5. This CDR3 spans 14 amino acids. Germline CDR1 and CDR2: DFQATT and SNEGSKA (reference sequence). The DNA read from the CDR3 is TGCAGTGCTAGACTGACAGGGAGAAACACTGAA. Translating gives CSARLTGRNTE. The full-length CDR3 reads as CSARLTGRNTEAFF.

This clone occurred many times. CDR3 in amino acids: CASSYGQEAGYEQYF. The DNA read from the CDR3 is TGTGCCAGCAGCTATGGACAGGAAGCCGGGTACGAG. The chain employs TRBV6-2 or TRBV6-3 and TRBJ2-7; 7 bases align to TRBD1. With the read ending 3 residues before the CDR3 end, the germline J gene is used to fill in that end. Germline values: CDR1 MNHEY, CDR2 SVGEGT. The length of the CDR3 is 15 residues. V shed 6 bases and J 4 bases; nucleotides not matched to a gene: 12.

In its sample, this clone was seen many times. With the read ending 3 residues before the CDR3 end, the germline J gene is used to fill in that end. The chain combines TRBV30 with TRBJ2-3; D is possibly TRBD1 (5 bases). V shed 6 bases and J shed 0 bases, with 10 bases lying between them. The CDR3 sequence is 13 residues long. Germline V gene sequence: CDR1 GTSNPN, CDR2 SVGIG (reference sequence). CDR3 protein: CACQGRSTDTQYF. The CDR3 bases that were read are TGTGCCTGTCAGGGAAGAAGCACAGATACG.

CDR3 sequence: CASSWGGDEQYF. Incomplete CDR3 DNA: TGTGCCAGTAGCTGGGGGGGTGACGAG. The rearrangement links TRBV19 to TRBJ2-7; 7 bases agree with TRBD2. The DNA ends 3 residues before the CDR3 does, and the rest of the CDR3 is filled in from the germline J gene. The ends lost 6 bases at V and 5 bases at J; junction bases unmatched: 4. Germline V gene lookup returns CDR1 LNHDA and CDR2 SQIVND (reference sequence). This CDR3 is 12 amino acids long.

In this sample, this clone turned up many times. Sequencing ends 3 residues short of the CDR3 end; the germline J gene provides the rest. The chain combines TRBV3-1 (or the pseudogene TRBV3-2) with TRBJ2-1; TRBD2 matches 11 bases. V was pared by 0 bases and J by 4 bases, with 5 bases of the junction left unmatched. Germline values: CDR1 LGHDT, CDR2 YNNKEL (reference sequence). The CDR3 has 17 amino acids. CDR3 sequence reads: CASSQEPTSGGYNEQFF. The sequenced part of the CDR3 DNA is TGTGCCAGCAGCCAAGAACCCACTAGCGGGGGTTACAATGAG.

This clone was seen repeatedly, ten times or more. The read halts 3 residues ahead of the CDR3 end, with the missing end drawn from the germline J gene. J is TRBJ2-2 and V is TRBV7-6, with 7 bases matching TRBD1. Germline loops: CDR1 SGHVS, CDR2 FNYEAQ. V lost 5 bases and J lost 0; bases outside the gene matches: 3. The CDR3 loop spans 15 amino acids. Partial CDR3 DNA: TGTGCCAGCAGCCGGGGACAGCCGAACACCGGGGAG. This translates into CASSRGQPNTGE. From start to end, the CDR3 is CASSRGQPNTGELFF.

This clone was counted ten times or more. From the germline J gene comes the end of the CDR3, since the read stops 3 residues before it. The V and J genes are TRBV9 and TRBJ2-4; TRBD2 aligns across 7 bases. The germline CDR1 and CDR2 sequences are SGDLS and YYNGEE. J gave up 7 bases and V 3 bases, and 7 bases lay outside the gene matches. This CDR3 has 14 amino acids. CDR3 amino acids: CASSGLGGGNIQYF. CDR3 bases read: TGTGCCAGCAGCGGATTGGGGGGAGGGAACATT.

This clone was seen many times. The read ends 3 residues early relative to the CDR3; the germline J gene fills the gap. The gene calls are TRBV2 and TRBJ2-7; the D gene is possibly TRBD1 (5 bases). Looked up from germline, CDR1 is SNHLY and CDR2 is FYNNEI. V lost 6 bases to trimming and J lost 0 bases, with 12 bases between them. The CDR3 covers 14 residues. CDR3 residues: CASRTDPSSYEQYF. The covered CDR3 bases are TGTGCCAGCAGGACAGACCCGAGCTCCTACGAG.

This clone was recorded many times. The CDR3 goes on 3 residues after the read ends, and that part is filled in from the germline J gene. The rearrangement joins TRBV2 to TRBJ1-3; D perhaps matches TRBD1 (5 bases). The CDR3 runs 16 residues. The germline V gene has CDR1 SNHLY and CDR2 FYNNEI. Trimming left V 3 bases short and J 0 bases short, with 12 bases between. CDR3 amino acids: CASSDQGTFSGNTIYF. The covered CDR3 bases are TGTGCCAGCAGTGACCAGGGAACCTTCTCTGGAAACACC. The full variable domain, in which reference TRBV2 and TRBJ1-3 provide the parts outside the CDR3, is EPEVTQTPSHQVTQMGQEVILRCVPISNHLYFYWYRQILGQKVEFLVSFYNNEISEKSEIFDDQFSVERPDGSNFTLKIRSTKLEDSAMYFCASSDQGTFSGNTIYFGEGSWLTVV.

The table lists this clone with many counts. The read finishes 3 residues shy of the CDR3 end, and the germline J gene is used to complete it. The V gene is TRBV7-9, the J gene TRBJ1-4, with D unclear. The germline V gene has CDR1 SEHNR and CDR2 FQNEAQ (reference sequence). This CDR3 region has 15 residues. The V end was cut by 2 bases, the J end by 7 bases, with 14 bases between. The chain's CDR3 is CASSLRNGETEKLFF. CDR3 bases read: TGTGCCAGCAGCTTAAGGAACGGGGAAACTGAAAAA.

This clone was observed many times. From the germline J gene comes the end of the CDR3, since the read stops 3 residues before it. The rearrangement joins TRBV2 to TRBJ1-2, with a tentative D call TRBD1 (5 bases). Germline V gene lookup returns CDR1 SNHLY and CDR2 FYNNEI. The CDR3 sequence is 15 residues long. The germline V and J ends were trimmed by 4 bases and 3 bases, with 15 bases remaining between them. CDR3 DNA, as far as it was read: TGTGCCAGCAGTGCGACAGACCCCGCCTACTATGGC. Its protein is CASSATDPAYYG. The full-length CDR3 reads as CASSATDPAYYGYTF.

This clone was recorded at least ten times. The covered CDR3 bases are TGCGCCAGCCACAGGGGAGCGGACTATGGC. Residues: CASHRGADYG. The complete CDR3 sequence is CASHRGADYGYTF. V is TRBV5-1 and J is TRBJ1-2; 7 bases map to TRBD1. The CDR3 end is not reached by the read, which stops 3 residues before it; the germline J gene fills it in. This CDR3 comprises 13 residues. Per germline, CDR1 SGHRS and CDR2 YFSETQ. V shed 7 bases and J 3 bases; nucleotides not matched to a gene: 6.

This clone occurred many times. The read finishes 3 residues shy of the CDR3 end, and the germline J gene is used to complete it. This chain joins TRBV5-1 and TRBJ2-2, with D possibly matching TRBD2 (6 bases). CDR3 length equals 15 residues. Germline V gives CDR1 SGHRS, CDR2 YFSETQ. V was shortened by 0 bases and J by 4 bases, with 10 bases between the two germline ends. This CDR3 is CASSLVGAGTGELFF. The CDR3 DNA, read in part, is TGCGCCAGCAGCTTGGTGGGAGCGGGCACCGGGGAG.

This clone was picked up many times. The read ends 3 residues before the CDR3 terminus; that terminus is restored from the germline J gene. This chain uses TRBV19 with TRBJ1-1; D uncertain. The V gene's germline CDR1 is LNHDA and CDR2 SQIVND (reference sequence). The CDR3 consists of 13 residues. The CDR3 is CASSADYSKKAFF. The DNA read from the CDR3 is TGTGCCAGTAGTGCCGATTACAGCAAGAAA.

This clone was seen repeatedly, ten times or more. The read terminates 3 residues before the CDR3 end, so the remaining end is supplied by the germline J gene. The gene calls are TRBV5-1 and TRBJ1-1; D possibly corresponds to TRBD1 (6 bases). CDR3 length: 19 residues. V lost 0 bases, J lost 0 bases, and 21 bases lay in between. Germline assignment: CDR1 SGHRS and CDR2 YFSETQ. The sequenced part of the CDR3 DNA is TGCGCCAGCAGCTTGGGGCAGGGGACGTTTTCGTATTTGAACACTGAA. Its translation is CASSLGQGTFSYLNTE. The whole CDR3 is CASSLGQGTFSYLNTEAFF.

This clone was seen ten or more times. The read terminates 3 residues before the CDR3 end, so the remaining end is supplied by the germline J gene. The rearrangement links TRBV13 to TRBJ2-6; D is ambiguous. This CDR3 is 15 amino acids long. V was cut by 2 bases and J by 3 bases, with 8 bases left in between. Germline lookup yields CDR1 PRHDT and CDR2 FYEKMQ (reference sequence). The CDR3 bases that were read are TGTGCCAGCAGCTTAAGCCCGCGTGGGGCCAACGTC. Amino acid sequence: CASSLSPRGANV. The whole CDR3 protein is CASSLSPRGANVLTF. Filled out from reference TRBV13 and TRBJ2-6, the complete variable domain reads AAGVIQSPRHLIKEKRETATLKCYPIPRHDTVYWYQQGPGQDPQFLISFYEKMQSDKGSIPDRFSAQQFSDYHSELNMSSLELGDSALYFCASSLSPRGANVLTFGAGSRLTVL.

This clone was counted many times. The CDR3 spells CASSPRGNTIYF. The DNA read from the CDR3 is TGTGCCAGCAGCCCGAGGGGGAACACC. The rearrangement uses TRBV7-2 and TRBJ1-3; maybe TRBD1 (6 bases). The read falls 3 residues short of the CDR3 end, and the missing part is taken from the germline J gene. The V gene lost 5 bases and the J gene lost 7 bases, with 9 bases spanning the gap. The germline V gene encodes CDR1 SGHTA and CDR2 FQGNSA. The CDR3 spans 12 residues.

This clone was observed at least ten times. The CDR3 protein is CASSSGGDGTQYF. The CDR3 bases that were read are TGCGCCAGCAGCTCAGGGGGCGATGGGACC. The chain links TRBV5-1 to TRBJ2-5, with 8 bases lining up with TRBD1. The sequenced fragment ends 3 residues before the CDR3 boundary, so the rest is inferred from the germline J gene. The CDR3 has 13 residues. V shed 3 bases, J shed 7 bases, and the junction held 5 bases outside the gene matches. Germline values: CDR1 SGHRS, CDR2 YFSETQ.

Comments on this clone: The CDR3 goes on 3 residues after the read ends, and that part is filled in from the germline J gene. The rearrangement uses TRBV19 and TRBJ2-3, with D perhaps TRBD2 (7 bases). The CDR3 has 15 amino acids. In germline, CDR1 is LNHDA, CDR2 SQIVND (reference sequence). CDR3 sequence: CASTHQEGGGETQYF. CDR3 DNA, as far as it was read: TGTGCCAGTACCCACCAGGAGGGGGGGGGAGAGACG.

This clone was counted ten times or more. The CDR3 extends 3 residues past the end of the read, so its final part is completed from the germline J gene. This sequence joins TRBV19 and TRBJ2-1; the match to TRBD1 covers 8 bases. CDR1 and CDR2 (germline): LNHDA, SQIVND (reference sequence). This CDR3 contains 16 residues. Germline trimming cut 5 bases from V and 5 bases from J; bases unmatched to any gene: 11. CDR3 loop: CASSGPAGGPNNEQFF. The DNA read from the CDR3 is TGTGCCAGTAGTGGGCCCGCAGGGGGCCCTAACAATGAG.